The rows below give T cell receptor beta chains drawn from one sample of a study of identical twins. TCRdb reanalysed the 5' RACE reads using MiXCR and keeps one entry per CDR3 protein. In the table there are 500,000 to 650,000 distinct CDR3 sequences, 20% to 25% of which are singletons. This sample also belongs to another study, concerning yellow fever vaccine responses in identical twins.

Sequenced input: CD4+ T cells sorted from blood. These receptors all stem from a woman between 18 and 30 years old in good health. Both conserved end residues are part of each CDR3. The D gene is left open where the match is weak. Rows may omit the clone size; those that give it use once, few, many or a size class.

CDR3 protein,CDR3 DNA,J gene,D gene,clone size,V gene
CASSYTGTGYNEQFF,TGTGCCAGCAGTTACACCGGGACAGGGTACAATGAGCAGTTCTTC,TRBJ2-1,TRBD1,NA,TRBV27
CASSRGGDPPQHF,TGCGCCAGCAGCCGCGGGGGGGACCCGCCCCAGCATTTT,TRBJ1-5,NA,few,TRBV4-1
CASSLGRNYGYTF,TGTGCCAGCAGTTTAGGGCGGAACTATGGCTACACCTTC,TRBJ1-2,NA,many,TRBV12-3/TRBV12-4
CASRLLGSSNQPQHF,TGTGCCAGCAGGCTACTAGGGTCTAGCAATCAGCCCCAGCATTTT,TRBJ1-5,NA,NA,TRBV12-3/TRBV12-4
CASSFGGGTQYF,TGTGCCAGCAGTTTCGGAGGAGGTACGCAGTATTTT,TRBJ2-3,NA,NA,TRBV28
CSARFRTSGGTDTQYF,TGCAGTGCTAGATTCAGGACTAGCGGGGGTACAGATACGCAGTATTTT,TRBJ2-3,TRBD2,NA,TRBV20-1
CATSSEGDTQYF,TGTGCCACCAGCAGTGAGGGGGATACGCAGTATTTT,TRBJ2-3,NA,NA,TRBV15
CASSLMPSGKYEQYF,TGTGCCAGCAGTTTGATGCCTAGCGGGAAGTATGAGCAGTACTTC,TRBJ2-7,TRBD2,NA,TRBV12-3/TRBV12-4
CASSDDRGPLNEQFF,TGTGCCAGCAGTGACGACAGGGGCCCCTTAAATGAGCAGTTCTTC,TRBJ2-1,TRBD1,NA,TRBV5-6
CASSFTIAGTGFYNEQFF,TGTGCCAGCAGTTTTACGATTGCCGGGACAGGGTTCTACAATGAGCAGTTCTTC,TRBJ2-1,TRBD1,NA,TRBV28
CSAASNSGSNEQFF,TGCAGTGCTGCCTCCAATAGCGGGTCCAATGAGCAGTTCTTC,TRBJ2-1,TRBD2,few,TRBV20-1